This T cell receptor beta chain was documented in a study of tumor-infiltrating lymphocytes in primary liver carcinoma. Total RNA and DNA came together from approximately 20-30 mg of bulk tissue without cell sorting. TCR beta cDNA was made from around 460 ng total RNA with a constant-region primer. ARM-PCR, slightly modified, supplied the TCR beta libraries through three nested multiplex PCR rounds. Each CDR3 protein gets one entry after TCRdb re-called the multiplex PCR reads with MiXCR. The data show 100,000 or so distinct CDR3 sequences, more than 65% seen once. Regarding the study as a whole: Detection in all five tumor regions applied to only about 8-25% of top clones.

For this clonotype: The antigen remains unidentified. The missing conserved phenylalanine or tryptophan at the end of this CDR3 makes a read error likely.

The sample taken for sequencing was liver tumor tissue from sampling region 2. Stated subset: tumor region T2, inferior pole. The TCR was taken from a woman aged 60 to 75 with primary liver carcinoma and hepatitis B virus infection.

Here the CDR3 reads CTSSVKAGGFEQYL. In DNA form, the CDR3 reads TGCACCAGCAGTGTGAAAGCGGGAGGGTTCGAGCAGTACCTC. The chain links TRBV10-2 to TRBJ2-7; 10 bases agree with TRBD2. The CDR3 has 14 amino acids. CDR1 WSHSY and CDR2 SAAADI come from the germline V gene.